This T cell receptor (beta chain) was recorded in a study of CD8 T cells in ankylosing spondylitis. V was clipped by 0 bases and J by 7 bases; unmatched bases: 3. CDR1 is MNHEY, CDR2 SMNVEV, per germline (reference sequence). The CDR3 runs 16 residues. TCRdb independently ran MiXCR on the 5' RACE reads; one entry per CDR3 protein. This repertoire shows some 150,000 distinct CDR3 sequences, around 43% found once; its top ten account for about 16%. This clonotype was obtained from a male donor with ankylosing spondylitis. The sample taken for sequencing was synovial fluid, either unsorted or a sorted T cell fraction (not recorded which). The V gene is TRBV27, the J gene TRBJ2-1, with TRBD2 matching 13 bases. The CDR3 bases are TGTGCCAGCAGTTTATCTGTGACTAGCGGGAGGAATGAGCAGTTCTTC. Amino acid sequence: CASSLSVTSGRNEQFF.